This TCR beta chain derives from a study of molecular identifiers for immune sequencing clone quantification. Regarding the study as a whole: Clones of above 20 RNA copies carried over 99% of effector molecules; in naive cells they carried under 1%. Identical TCR molecules sharing a barcode could underestimate highly expanded clone sizes.

In this sample, this clonotype turned up a few times. What it recognizes is unknown. V dropped 4 bases and J dropped 5; count of bases not matched to a gene: 8. The CDR3 runs 14 residues. Germline V gene lookup returns CDR1 LGHDT and CDR2 YNNKEL (reference sequence). Methods described previously, with TCR primers listed, were used for bulk TCR libraries. MiXCR, applied by TCRdb to the PCR reads, yields one record per CDR3 protein. The data show hundreds of thousands of distinct CDR3 sequences, roughly 27% seen once. The receptor's source is a human donor in good health. Some libraries in this study had Jurkat cell RNA spiked in. Sequences were obtained from naive CD8+ T cells from blood, with Jurkat cell RNA spiked in. Subset here: FACS-sorted CD8+CD4-CCR7+CD45RA+ naive T cells. The chain employs TRBV3-1 and TRBJ2-7; 7 bases line up with TRBD1. The CDR3 loop is CASSPSSQGNEQYF. The CDR3 DNA is TGTGCCAGCAGCCCTTCCTCACAGGGGAACGAGCAGTACTTC.